This TCR beta chain emerged from a study of T-cell reconstitution after alpha-beta-depleted transplantation in children. The study, taken as a whole, reports: The main origin of T-cell counts and diversity one year after transplant was newly produced T cells.

Unique molecular identifiers were used in preparing the TCRbeta library. TCRdb re-derived calls from the PCR reads in MiXCR, one entry per CDR3 protein. The table records nearly 350,000 distinct CDR3 sequences, about a sixth of them present only once. The CDR3 loop spans 14 amino acids. Germline loops: CDR1 DFQATT, CDR2 SNEGSKA (reference sequence). Concerning this clonotype: Its antigen is still unknown. The junction shows a germline mismatch at one end, possibly a read error.

Here the sequenced sample was PBMCs, mostly from graft donor cells, taken 360 days after TCRalphabeta/CD19-depleted stem cell transplant. The genes are TRBV20-1 and TRBJ2-1; D might be TRBD2 (6 bases). This clonotype was obtained from a male patient aged 2 to 10 who had a stem cell transplant for acute lymphoblastic leukemia, so the T cells may come from the graft donor. The CDR3 is CSARPGGSSNEQFF. The CDR3 nucleotides are TGCAGTGCTAGACCTGGAGGGTCCTCCAATGAGCAGTTCTTC.